The 25 T cell receptor beta chains below were found in one sample sequenced in a study of sequential checkpoint blockade in melanoma. As for treatment: randomized to nivolumab then ipilimumab (arm A) or the reverse (arm B). Repertoires were generated with immunoSEQ multiplex PCR, while TCRdb's copy carries only in-frame clones and drops some. The table shows about 20,000 clones, with approximately 70% occurring only once. The specimen comprised CD8+ T cells sorted from blood (inferred from file names), sampled from a patient given nivolumab and ipilimumab in sequence. The receptors were sampled from a human donor with melanoma.

The chain recombines TRBV6-5 with TRBJ1-5; 12 bases align to TRBD1. Losses at the gene ends were 8 bases for V and 6 bases for J; bases not matched to a gene: 8. CDR3 length equals 15 residues. CDR1 is MNHEY, CDR2 SVGAGI, per germline. Here the CDR3 reads CASAGQGAWSQPQHF. The CDR3 coding sequence is TGTGCCAGCGCGGGACAGGGGGCGTGGAGTCAGCCCCAGCATTTT.

This clone was seen once. The chain employs TRBV7-9 and TRBJ2-6; a weak D match, TRBD2 (5 bases). Trimming stripped 4 bases from V and 4 bases from J, with 14 bases between. Germline V gene data show CDR1 as SEHNR and CDR2 as FQNEAQ (reference sequence). This CDR3 is built from 16 residues. CDR3 nucleotides: TGTGCCAGCAGCTCCTTGGACTTGGGGGGGGCCAACGTCCTGACTTTC. Its protein product is CASSSLDLGGANVLTF.

The chain uses TRBV7-3 and TRBJ2-7; 7 nucleotides line up with TRBD2. The junction had 4 bases not matched to a gene; V was cut back by 3 bases and J by 5 bases. The CDR3 spans 13 residues. Germline assignment: CDR1 SGHTA and CDR2 FQGTGA. CDR3 protein: CASSFGGGDEQYF. The DNA for the CDR3 is TGTGCCAGCAGCTTTGGGGGGGGAGACGAGCAGTACTTC.

This chain joins TRBV5-6 and TRBJ2-7; 8 bases align to TRBD1. Germline V gene data show CDR1 as SGHDT and CDR2 as YYEEEE. The CDR3 loop spans 19 amino acids. The junction had 18 bases not matched to a gene; V was cut back by 1 base and J by 3 bases. Here the CDR3 reads CASSLKVGQGALYLYEQYF. The CDR3 region has the DNA TGTGCCAGCAGCTTGAAGGTTGGCCAGGGGGCTCTGTATCTCTACGAGCAGTACTTC.

This clone showed up just a few times. This chain links TRBV10-1 with TRBJ1-3, with D unclear. V lost 6 bases and J lost 2, with 11 bases in between. CDR1 is WNHNN, CDR2 SYGVQD, per germline (reference sequence). The length of the CDR3 is 14 residues. The CDR3, as DNA: TGCGCCAGCAGCGACGGGAACCCTGGAAACACCATATATTTT. It encodes CASSDGNPGNTIYF.

This clone was counted only a few times. Other DNA sequences in the same sample also yield this CDR3. The gene calls are TRBV27 and TRBJ2-7; 8 nucleotides match TRBD1. The V and J ends lost 5 bases and 4 bases, in that order; junction bases with no gene match: 4. The CDR3 has 13 residues. Germline assignment: CDR1 MNHEY and CDR2 SMNVEV (reference sequence). The CDR3 DNA sequence: TGTGCCAGCAGTCGGACAGGGAATTACGAGCAGTACTTC. Translating gives CASSRTGNYEQYF.

This chain joins TRBV29-1 and TRBJ1-1; D call uncertain. The germline CDR1 and CDR2 sequences are SQVTM and ANQGSEA. The CDR3 totals 14 residues. The V end lost 0 bases, the J end lost 0 bases, and 8 bases lay between the germline ends. Written as DNA, the CDR3 is TGCAGCGTTGAAGAGACATGGATGAACACTGAAGCTTTCTTT. Its protein product is CSVEETWMNTEAFF.

This rearrangement joins TRBV4-1 to TRBJ2-7; D remains ambiguous. Germline V lookup: CDR1 MGHRA, CDR2 YSYEKL. The CDR3 runs 13 residues. With 0 bases removed from V and 3 bases from J, the gap between germline ends came to 6 bases. For the CDR3, the DNA is TGCGCCAGCAGCCAAGACCCCAACTACGAGCAGTACTTC. Protein: CASSQDPNYEQYF.

This chain uses TRBV2 with TRBJ1-3; D remains ambiguous. This CDR3 contains 12 residues. Germline V lookup: CDR1 SNHLY, CDR2 FYNNEI. The V and J ends lost 8 bases and 2 bases respectively, with 7 bases between them. This CDR3 reads CASLGPGNTIYF. Here the CDR3 DNA reads TGTGCCAGCCTTGGGCCTGGAAACACCATATATTTT. The full variable domain, its missing parts supplied by reference TRBV2 and TRBJ1-3, is EPEVTQTPSHQVTQMGQEVILRCVPISNHLYFYWYRQILGQKVEFLVSFYNNEISEKSEIFDDQFSVERPDGSNFTLKIRSTKLEDSAMYFCASLGPGNTIYFGEGSWLTVV.

This chain joins TRBV27 and TRBJ2-5; perhaps TRBD2 as D (5 bases). The J call may be wrong; the DNA end is better matched by TRBJ2-7. CDR1 and CDR2 (germline): MNHEY, SMNVEV (reference sequence). The CDR3 totals 14 residues. CDR3 DNA sequence: TGTGCCAGCAGTTTAGCGGGCCGACCCTACGAGCAGTACTTC. As protein: CASSLAGRPYEQYF.

The chain recombines TRBV5-8 with TRBJ1-6; D gene uncertain. Germline V CDR1 and CDR2: SGHTS, YDEGEE. This CDR3 is built from 19 residues. Trimming removed 1 base at V and 0 bases at J, with 17 bases between. CDR3 DNA: TGTGCCAGCAGCTTGAACTCCCGGCTGTGGAGCTCCTATAATTCACCCCTCCACTTT. It specifies CASSLNSRLWSSYNSPLHF.

This clone was counted only a few times. This likely stems from a read error, as it lies one base from a far larger clone. This chain joins TRBV7-9 and TRBJ2-7; tentatively, D is TRBD2 (6 bases). The ends were cut back, 2 bases at V and 0 bases at J, with 17 bases in the middle. Germline CDR1 reads SEHNR; CDR2 reads FQNEAQ (reference sequence). There are 17 residues in the CDR3. Written as DNA, the CDR3 is TGTGCCAGCAGCTTATTCCCGGGACTCAGCAGCTCCTACGAGCAGTACTTC. Encoded protein: CASSLFPGLSSSYEQYF.

The chain couples TRBV7-6 to TRBJ2-1, with TRBD2 identical over 7 bases. The V gene end was trimmed by 5 bases and the J gene end by 8 bases; junction bases not matched to a gene: 12. Germline CDR1 is SGHVS and CDR2 is FNYEAQ. This CDR3 spans 15 amino acids. CDR3 sequence: CASSLSLLARHEQFF. For the CDR3, the DNA is TGTGCCAGCAGCCTAAGTTTACTAGCGCGGCATGAGCAGTTCTTC.

The chain recombines TRBV7-9 with TRBJ2-1; no firm D call. The CDR3 is 13 amino acids. CDR1 is SEHNR and CDR2 is FQNEAQ in the germline V gene (reference sequence). Trimming took off 4 bases at V and 13 bases at J, with 17 bases between the two ends. The CDR3 here is CASSSGVAERQFF. The CDR3, as DNA: TGTGCCAGCAGCTCCGGAGTGGCGGAGAGACAGTTCTTC.

The chain recombines TRBV9 with TRBJ1-2; 8 nucleotides match TRBD1. Germline V gives CDR1 SGDLS, CDR2 YYNGEE. The length of the CDR3 is 11 residues. V was pared by 3 bases and J by 9 bases, with 1 base of the junction left unmatched. CDR3: CASSGQGSYTF. The CDR3 region has the DNA TGTGCCAGCAGCGGACAGGGGAGCTACACCTTC.

This chain links TRBV28 with TRBJ2-7; D unclear. The CDR3 contains 12 residues. Germline CDR1 MDHEN, CDR2 SYDVKM. V lost 7 bases and J lost 0, with 7 bases in between. CDR3 residues: CASTPSSYEQYF. CDR3 coding DNA: TGTGCCAGCACCCCCTCCTCCTACGAGCAGTACTTC.

The gene calls are TRBV5-1 and TRBJ2-7; 10 bases align to TRBD1. J gave up 4 bases and V 7 bases, and 11 bases lay outside the gene matches. This CDR3 comprises 15 residues. CDR1 SGHRS and CDR2 YFSETQ come from the germline V gene. This CDR3 is CASGQGGNLRYEQYF. CDR3 coding DNA: TGCGCCAGCGGACAGGGGGGTAATTTAAGGTACGAGCAGTACTTC.

The chain links TRBV7-8 to TRBJ2-1; D is undetermined. CDR1 is SGHVS, CDR2 FQNEAQ, per germline. The CDR3 covers 12 residues. V lost 1 base and J lost 14, with 12 bases in between. CDR3 DNA: TGTGCCAGCAGCTTAGGGGTCCGCGAGGAGTTCTTC. Its protein is CASSLGVREEFF.

The chain combines TRBV13 with TRBJ2-7, with TRBD1 matching 8 bases. The germline gives CDR1 PRHDT, CDR2 FYEKMQ (reference sequence). The CDR3 contains 16 residues. After removal of 5 bases from V and 5 bases from J, the junction contained 14 bases not matched to a gene. CDR3 nucleotides: TGTGCCAGCAGCCAAACGACAGGGGCATGGCCTGACGAGCAGTACTTC. Translating gives CASSQTTGAWPDEQYF. Full variable domain (missing parts from reference TRBV13 and TRBJ2-7): AAGVIQSPRHLIKEKRETATLKCYPIPRHDTVYWYQQGPGQDPQFLISFYEKMQSDKGSIPDRFSAQQFSDYHSELNMSSLELGDSALYFCASSQTTGAWPDEQYFGPGTRLTVT.

The chain is built from TRBV19 and TRBJ1-1; D not resolved. Trimming left V 6 bases short and J 1 base short, with 12 bases between. Germline V lookup: CDR1 LNHDA, CDR2 SQIVND (reference sequence). There are 14 residues in the CDR3. CDR3 nucleotides: TGTGCCAGTAGAATGTACAGTGCGAACACTGAAGCTTTCTTT. Its translation is CASRMYSANTEAFF.

For the CDR3, the DNA is TGTGCCAGTAGTATAACGGACAGCTCCTACGAGCAGTACTTC. As protein: CASSITDSSYEQYF. The genes are TRBV19 and TRBJ2-7, with D perhaps TRBD1 (6 bases). Trimming left V 2 bases short and J 0 bases short, with 8 bases between. This CDR3 has 14 residues. Germline values: CDR1 LNHDA, CDR2 SQIVND (reference sequence).

The chain is built from TRBV15 and TRBJ2-3, with TRBD2 as a possible D gene (6 bases). V lost 1 base and J lost 2, with 16 bases in between. Germline CDR1 reads LNHNV; CDR2 reads YYDKDF (reference sequence). The CDR3 has 17 residues. As DNA, the CDR3 is TGTGCCACCAGCAGAGGACTGGGACTGTTTCCCACAGATACGCAGTATTTT. This codes for CATSRGLGLFPTDTQYF.

This chain uses TRBV4-1 with TRBJ1-4; unclear D gene. The ends were cut back, 5 bases at V and 3 bases at J, with 13 bases in the middle. The CDR3 contains 15 residues. Germline CDR1 MGHRA, CDR2 YSYEKL. The CDR3 bases are TGCGCCAGCAGCGAAACTCCGCCGTCTAATGAAAAACTGTTTTTT. As protein: CASSETPPSNEKLFF.

The chain employs TRBV7-9 and TRBJ2-3, with 8 bases identical to TRBD1. Germline CDR1 and CDR2: SEHNR and FQNEAQ (reference sequence). Trimming removed 6 bases from V and 3 bases from J; junction bases left unmatched: 8. This CDR3 contains 15 residues. The chain's CDR3 is CASRPGQGLTDTQYF. CDR3 coding DNA: TGTGCCAGCAGACCCGGACAGGGTTTAACAGATACGCAGTATTTT.

CDR3 protein: CARDTNTGELFF. CDR3 sequence (DNA): TGTGCCAGAGACACTAACACCGGGGAGCTGTTTTTT. This chain links TRBV7-9 with TRBJ2-2; no reliable D call. The germline CDR1 and CDR2 sequences are SEHNR and FQNEAQ (reference sequence). This CDR3 has 12 residues. Trimming stripped 9 bases from V and 2 bases from J, with 7 bases between.